The rows below give T cell receptor beta chains drawn from one sample of a study of blood T cell repertoires in COVID-19. Here immunoSEQ multiplex PCR was the method, and the copy in TCRdb shows in-frame clones only, minus some. The profile covers more than 300,000 clones, with roughly nine tenths appearing a single time and about 0.9% taken by the ten largest. Sequencing used PBMCs or T cells enriched from blood (not recorded which). Receptor source: a middle-aged woman who had been exposed to COVID-19. CDR3s include the opening cysteine and the closing phenylalanine or tryptophan. The D gene is left open where the match is weak. For some rows the clone size is stated as once, few or many, or as a class when expanded; others skip it.

V gene: TRBV19
J gene: TRBJ1-5
D gene: NA
CDR3 length: 13
clone size: NA
CDR3 DNA: TGTGCCAGTAGTTTGGCCAGCAATCAGCCCCAGCATTTT
CDR3 protein: CASSLASNQPQHF

V gene: TRBV7-7
J gene: TRBJ1-1
D gene: NA
CDR3 length: 13
clone size: NA
CDR3 DNA: TGTGCTAGCAGCTTCCAGGAAGGCGCTGAAGCTTTCTTT
CDR3 protein: CASSFQEGAEAFF

V gene: TRBV7-3
J gene: TRBJ2-5
D gene: NA
CDR3 length: 15
clone size: NA
CDR3 DNA: TGTGCCAGCAGCTTAAAGGTCTCAGACATAGAGACCCAGTACTTC
CDR3 protein: CASSLKVSDIETQYF

V gene: TRBV9
J gene: TRBJ2-7
D gene: TRBD1
CDR3 length: 15
clone size: once
CDR3 DNA: TGTGCCAGCAGCGTGGCCGGGACAGGTTTCGACGAGCAGTACTTC
CDR3 protein: CASSVAGTGFDEQYF

V gene: TRBV7-9
J gene: TRBJ2-1
D gene: TRBD1
CDR3 length: 13
clone size: NA
CDR3 DNA: TGTGCCAGCGAGAGACAGGGGGTGAATCGGGAGTTCTTC
CDR3 protein: CASERQGVNREFF

V gene: TRBV7-9
J gene: TRBJ1-2
D gene: TRBD1
CDR3 length: 16
clone size: NA
CDR3 DNA: TGTGCCAGCAGCCGGGCAGGGGGCGCCGGAGACTATGGCTACACCTTC
CDR3 protein: CASSRAGGAGDYGYTF

V gene: TRBV18
J gene: TRBJ2-1
D gene: TRBD2
CDR3 length: 14
clone size: NA
CDR3 DNA: TGTGCCAGCTCACCGTTGCGGGGGTGGGCTGAGCAGTTCTTC
CDR3 protein: CASSPLRGWAEQFF

V gene: TRBV3-1/TRBV3-2
J gene: TRBJ1-1
D gene: TRBD1
CDR3 length: 15
clone size: NA
CDR3 DNA: TGTGCCAGCAGCCAATCGGGACAGGGGAACACTGAAGCTTTCTTT
CDR3 protein: CASSQSGQGNTEAFF

V gene: TRBV5-4
J gene: TRBJ2-1
D gene: TRBD2
CDR3 length: 13
clone size: NA
CDR3 DNA: TGTGCCAGCAGCTTGGGCCCGGGAGGGGAGCAGTTCTTC
CDR3 protein: CASSLGPGGEQFF

V gene: TRBV7-3
J gene: TRBJ2-2
D gene: NA
CDR3 length: 14
clone size: NA
CDR3 DNA: TGTGCCAGCAGCCTATCCGGTAACACCGGGGAGCTGTTTTTT
CDR3 protein: CASSLSGNTGELFF

V gene: TRBV9
J gene: TRBJ2-3
D gene: NA
CDR3 length: 14
clone size: NA
CDR3 DNA: TGTGCCAGCAGCGTAGAGGGGGTCACAGATACGCAGTATTTT
CDR3 protein: CASSVEGVTDTQYF

V gene: TRBV11-1
J gene: TRBJ1-5
D gene: TRBD1
CDR3 length: 13
clone size: NA
CDR3 DNA: TGTGCCAGCAGCTTAACAGGGGACCAGCCCCAGCATTTT
CDR3 protein: CASSLTGDQPQHF

V gene: TRBV3-1/TRBV3-2
J gene: TRBJ1-4
D gene: NA
CDR3 length: 17
clone size: NA
CDR3 DNA: TGTGCCAGCAGACCTCGGGGGGGAATAGCAACTAATGAAAAACTGTTTTTT
CDR3 protein: CASRPRGGIATNEKLFF

V gene: TRBV5-1
J gene: TRBJ1-5
D gene: TRBD1
CDR3 length: 16
clone size: NA
CDR3 DNA: TGCGCCAGCAGCTTGGGGACAGGGTCGGGCAATCAGCCCCAGCATTTT
CDR3 protein: CASSLGTGSGNQPQHF

V gene: TRBV20-1
J gene: TRBJ1-4
D gene: NA
CDR3 length: 12
clone size: NA
CDR3 DNA: TGCAGTGCTAGTGCGGGGTACGATCTACTGTTTTTT
CDR3 protein: CSASAGYDLLFF

V gene: TRBV5-5
J gene: TRBJ1-1
D gene: NA
CDR3 length: 13
clone size: NA
CDR3 DNA: TGTGCCAGCAGCTTGAAAGCGGGCACTGAAGCTTTCTTT
CDR3 protein: CASSLKAGTEAFF

V gene: TRBV7-2
J gene: TRBJ2-7
D gene: NA
CDR3 length: 13
clone size: NA
CDR3 DNA: TGTGCCAGCAGCTTAGCGCCTACGCGCGAGCAGTACTTC
CDR3 protein: CASSLAPTREQYF

V gene: TRBV6-5
J gene: TRBJ2-3
D gene: NA
CDR3 length: 11
clone size: NA
CDR3 DNA: TGTGCCAGCACCCACTCAGATACGCAGTATTTT
CDR3 protein: CASTHSDTQYF

V gene: TRBV7-2
J gene: TRBJ1-4
D gene: NA
CDR3 length: 16
clone size: NA
CDR3 DNA: TGTGCCAGCAGCTTATACGTGGGGCGAGCTAATGAAAAACTGTTTTTT
CDR3 protein: CASSLYVGRANEKLFF

V gene: TRBV5-1
J gene: TRBJ2-7
D gene: NA
CDR3 length: 13
clone size: NA
CDR3 DNA: TGCGCCAGCAGCTTGGACGGGAACTACGAGCAGTACTTC
CDR3 protein: CASSLDGNYEQYF

V gene: TRBV6-5
J gene: TRBJ2-7
D gene: TRBD2
CDR3 length: 11
clone size: NA
CDR3 DNA: TGTGCCGGGGGACTAGCGTACGAGCAGTACTTC
CDR3 protein: CAGGLAYEQYF

V gene: TRBV2
J gene: TRBJ1-1
D gene: NA
CDR3 length: 16
clone size: NA
CDR3 DNA: TGTGCCAGCAGGTTGGACAGAGCCAGGAGGAACACTGAAGCTTTCTTT
CDR3 protein: CASRLDRARRNTEAFF

V gene: TRBV5-4
J gene: TRBJ1-5
D gene: NA
CDR3 length: 14
clone size: NA
CDR3 DNA: TGTGCCAGCAGCGACAGACATAGCAATCAGCCCCAGCATTTT
CDR3 protein: CASSDRHSNQPQHF

V gene: TRBV5-1
J gene: TRBJ1-1
D gene: NA
CDR3 length: 13
clone size: NA
CDR3 DNA: TGCGCCAGCAGCCTTATAGGGGGTGATGAAGCTTTCTTT
CDR3 protein: CASSLIGGDEAFF

V gene: TRBV9
J gene: TRBJ2-2
D gene: TRBD1
CDR3 length: 14
clone size: NA
CDR3 DNA: TGTGCCAGCATGGGACAGGGGGGCACCGGGGAGCTGTTTTTT
CDR3 protein: CASMGQGGTGELFF

V gene: TRBV14
J gene: TRBJ2-2
D gene: NA
CDR3 length: 16
clone size: once
CDR3 DNA: TGTGCCAGCAGCCACCTAGCAACGAATCTCGGCGGGGAGCTGTTTTTT
CDR3 protein: CASSHLATNLGGELFF

V gene: TRBV14
J gene: TRBJ1-2
D gene: TRBD1
CDR3 length: 15
clone size: NA
CDR3 DNA: TGTGCCAGCAGCCAAGGAGGACAGGGTCCCTATGGCTACACCTTC
CDR3 protein: CASSQGGQGPYGYTF

V gene: TRBV27
J gene: TRBJ1-6
D gene: TRBD1
CDR3 length: 16
clone size: once
CDR3 DNA: TGTGCCAGCAGACAAGACAGGGGCGCCGTCCATTCACCCCTCCACTTT
CDR3 protein: CASRQDRGAVHSPLHF

V gene: TRBV30
J gene: TRBJ2-7
D gene: NA
CDR3 length: 16
clone size: few
CDR3 DNA: TGTGCCTGGAGTGTAGGTCGCCTAGCTAGGGCCTACGAGCAGTACTTC
CDR3 protein: CAWSVGRLARAYEQYF

V gene: TRBV5-5
J gene: TRBJ2-1
D gene: NA
CDR3 length: 13
clone size: few
CDR3 DNA: TGTGCCAGCAGCCCCGGGACTTACAATGAGCAGTTCTTC
CDR3 protein: CASSPGTYNEQFF

V gene: TRBV19
J gene: TRBJ1-5
D gene: TRBD1
CDR3 length: 12
clone size: NA
CDR3 DNA: TGTGCCAGTAGTGCGGGTGACAGGGCCCAGCATTTT
CDR3 protein: CASSAGDRAQHF

V gene: TRBV18
J gene: TRBJ1-1
D gene: NA
CDR3 length: 12
clone size: NA
CDR3 DNA: TGTGCCAGCTCACCCTTGGACAAAGAAGCTTTCTTT
CDR3 protein: CASSPLDKEAFF

V gene: TRBV13
J gene: TRBJ2-2
D gene: NA
CDR3 length: 17
clone size: few
CDR3 DNA: TGTGCCAGCACTCACCGTGCTAGGACAGCGCACACCGGGGAGCTGTTTTTT
CDR3 protein: CASTHRARTAHTGELFF

V gene: TRBV9
J gene: TRBJ2-5
D gene: TRBD2
CDR3 length: 15
clone size: once
CDR3 DNA: TGTGCCAGCAGCGTAGACGGGGGGTCACAAGAGACCCAGTACTTC
CDR3 protein: CASSVDGGSQETQYF

V gene: TRBV5-1
J gene: TRBJ2-5
D gene: TRBD2
CDR3 length: 16
clone size: NA
CDR3 DNA: TGCGCCAGCAACCCGGGGGCTAGCGGGGCTCAGGAGACCCAGTACTTC
CDR3 protein: CASNPGASGAQETQYF

V gene: TRBV30
J gene: TRBJ1-1
D gene: TRBD1
CDR3 length: 13
clone size: NA
CDR3 DNA: TGTGCCTGGAACGGACAGGGAGGAACTGAAGCTTTCTTT
CDR3 protein: CAWNGQGGTEAFF

V gene: TRBV3-1/TRBV3-2
J gene: TRBJ2-1
D gene: TRBD2
CDR3 length: 19
clone size: once
CDR3 DNA: TGTGCCAGCAGCCTGAAAAATGGTGGGACCAGACTAGCGGGAAATGAGCAGTTCTTC
CDR3 protein: CASSLKNGGTRLAGNEQFF

V gene: TRBV29-1
J gene: TRBJ1-3
D gene: NA
CDR3 length: 15
clone size: few
CDR3 DNA: TGCAGCGTCCGACCTGGGAGGAGCTCTGGAAACACCATATATTTT
CDR3 protein: CSVRPGRSSGNTIYF

V gene: TRBV19
J gene: TRBJ1-1
D gene: TRBD1
CDR3 length: 13
clone size: NA
CDR3 DNA: TGTGCCAGGACCGGACAGGGTGGCACTGAAGCTTTCTTT
CDR3 protein: CARTGQGGTEAFF

V gene: TRBV30
J gene: TRBJ2-1
D gene: NA
CDR3 length: 11
clone size: NA
CDR3 DNA: TGTGCCTGGAGACGGTTCAATGAGCAGTTCTTC
CDR3 protein: CAWRRFNEQFF

V gene: TRBV6-5
J gene: TRBJ1-2
D gene: NA
CDR3 length: 13
clone size: NA
CDR3 DNA: TGTGCCAGCAGCTCAACAGGGTACTATGGCTACACCTTC
CDR3 protein: CASSSTGYYGYTF

V gene: TRBV15
J gene: TRBJ1-2
D gene: TRBD1
CDR3 length: 14
clone size: NA
CDR3 DNA: TGTGCCACCAGCAGGACAGGGATGAACTATGGCTACACCTTC
CDR3 protein: CATSRTGMNYGYTF

V gene: TRBV30
J gene: TRBJ2-1
D gene: NA
CDR3 length: 13
clone size: once
CDR3 DNA: TGTGCCTGGAGCGGGAGCTCCTACAATGAGCAGTTCTTC
CDR3 protein: CAWSGSSYNEQFF

V gene: TRBV6-1
J gene: TRBJ2-1
D gene: TRBD2
CDR3 length: 16
clone size: NA
CDR3 DNA: TGTGCCAGCAGTGATCGGGCTAGCGGGAGATACAATGAGCAGTTCTTC
CDR3 protein: CASSDRASGRYNEQFF

V gene: TRBV3-1/TRBV3-2
J gene: TRBJ1-2
D gene: NA
CDR3 length: 16
clone size: NA
CDR3 DNA: TGTGCCAGCAGCCAAGATCGACAGTATGCAGGCTATGGCTACACCTTC
CDR3 protein: CASSQDRQYAGYGYTF

V gene: TRBV5-1
J gene: TRBJ2-2
D gene: TRBD2
CDR3 length: 16
clone size: NA
CDR3 DNA: TGCGCCAGCAGCCATGGACTAGCGGGGGGCGCCGGGGAGCTGTTTTTT
CDR3 protein: CASSHGLAGGAGELFF

V gene: TRBV7-2
J gene: TRBJ1-1
D gene: NA
CDR3 length: 16
clone size: once
CDR3 DNA: TGTGCCAGCAGCTTAGCCCGGACAGCCTTGAACACTGAAGCTTTCTTT
CDR3 protein: CASSLARTALNTEAFF

V gene: TRBV21-1
J gene: TRBJ2-2
D gene: NA
CDR3 length: 14
clone size: NA
CDR3 DNA: TGTGCCGGATTCGACAGGGGGAGAACCGGGGAGCTGTTTTTT
CDR3 protein: CAGFDRGRTGELFF

V gene: TRBV20-1
J gene: TRBJ1-2
D gene: NA
CDR3 length: 13
clone size: NA
CDR3 DNA: TGCAGTGCTAGTGGCGCAACAGGGTTCGGCTACACCTTC
CDR3 protein: CSASGATGFGYTF

V gene: TRBV27
J gene: TRBJ1-5
D gene: NA
CDR3 length: 13
clone size: NA
CDR3 DNA: TGTGCCAGCAGTTTCGGGAGATGGCAGCCCCAGCATTTT
CDR3 protein: CASSFGRWQPQHF

V gene: TRBV30
J gene: TRBJ2-7
D gene: TRBD2
CDR3 length: 13
clone size: NA
CDR3 DNA: TGTGCCCGGGGTCTAGCGGGAGTGAACGAGCAGTACTTC
CDR3 protein: CARGLAGVNEQYF

V gene: TRBV5-4
J gene: TRBJ2-2
D gene: TRBD1
CDR3 length: 12
clone size: NA
CDR3 DNA: TGTGCCAGCAGCACAGGGGCCGGGGAGCTGTTTTTT
CDR3 protein: CASSTGAGELFF

V gene: TRBV19
J gene: TRBJ1-1
D gene: NA
CDR3 length: 14
clone size: NA
CDR3 DNA: TGTGCCAGTAGTACCCCCGGGAGGGTCCCCGAAGCTTTCTTT
CDR3 protein: CASSTPGRVPEAFF

V gene: TRBV11-2
J gene: TRBJ1-2
D gene: NA
CDR3 length: 13
clone size: NA
CDR3 DNA: TGTGCCAGCAGCTCCCCCCCGGGCTATGGCTACACCTTC
CDR3 protein: CASSSPPGYGYTF

V gene: TRBV2
J gene: TRBJ2-3
D gene: TRBD1
CDR3 length: 15
clone size: NA
CDR3 DNA: TGTGCCAGCAGTGGACAGGGGGCGGGAACAGATACGCAGTATTTT
CDR3 protein: CASSGQGAGTDTQYF

V gene: TRBV5-4
J gene: TRBJ1-1
D gene: NA
CDR3 length: 14
clone size: NA
CDR3 DNA: TGTGCCAGCAGCTTAACAGGATTGAACACTGAAGCTTTCTTT
CDR3 protein: CASSLTGLNTEAFF

V gene: TRBV6-5
J gene: TRBJ1-2
D gene: TRBD1
CDR3 length: 15
clone size: NA
CDR3 DNA: TGTGCCAGCAGTTATGGGGGACAGGGGGGTTATGGCTACACCTTC
CDR3 protein: CASSYGGQGGYGYTF

V gene: TRBV9
J gene: TRBJ2-5
D gene: NA
CDR3 length: 16
clone size: NA
CDR3 DNA: TGTGCCAGCAGCGCAATGGAGGGGGCGTCGGGAGAGACCCAGTACTTC
CDR3 protein: CASSAMEGASGETQYF